This entry is about one TCR beta chain. The entry originates in a study of post-analysis software for immune sequencing data. Unique molecular identifiers featured in each of the TCR beta cDNA libraries. TCRdb ran MiXCR on the PCR reads and lists one entry per CDR3 protein. The sample consists of about 680,000 distinct CDR3 sequences, approximately 59% of them appearing once. The source is a girl aged 2-10 years with multiple sclerosis. Sequencing was performed on blood.

This CDR3 is CASSVDPKGGYTF. The CDR3 bases are TGTGCCAGCAGCGTAGACCCCAAAGGCGGCTACACCTTC. The chain uses TRBV9 and TRBJ1-2; the D is unclear. Between the trimmed V and J ends, which lost 0 bases and 8 bases, there was a span of 11 bases. Germline CDR1 is SGDLS and CDR2 is YYNGEE. The CDR3 loop spans 13 amino acids. Drawing the rest from reference TRBV9 and TRBJ1-2, the complete variable domain is DSGVTQTPKHLITATGQRVTLRCSPRSGDLSVYWYQQSLDQGLQFLIQYYNGEERAKGNILERFSAQQFPDLHSELNLSSLELGDSALYFCASSVDPKGGYTFGSGTRLTVV.